This T cell receptor beta chain derives from a study of shared T cell receptors in the human thymus. Profiling relied on immunoSEQ multiplex PCR, and the TCRdb table lists in-frame clones only, not all of them. Of about 660,000 clones listed, roughly 90% are singletons. The CDR3 totals 19 residues. The same sample was also used in a study of human thymus T cells. From that study: The people who donated were healthy Finnish babies having corrective surgery for congenital heart defects. Corrective cardiac surgery supplied the resected thymus tissue. In thymic and blood repertoires alike, V and J usage looked biased. Unrelated people showed highly overlapping thymic repertoires, related research reported.

The specimen was thymocytes. The chain recombines TRBV12-2 with TRBJ2-3; TRBD1, as called in the table, went unchecked against the DNA. TRBV12-2 is a pseudogene segment. The sequence was obtained from a boy under three years old with a congenital heart defect. This CDR3 reads CASRLKAGAWGRSTDTQYF. DNA of the CDR3: TGTGCAAGTCGCTTAAAGGCAGGGGCTTGGGGCAGGAGCACAGATACGCAGTATTTT.